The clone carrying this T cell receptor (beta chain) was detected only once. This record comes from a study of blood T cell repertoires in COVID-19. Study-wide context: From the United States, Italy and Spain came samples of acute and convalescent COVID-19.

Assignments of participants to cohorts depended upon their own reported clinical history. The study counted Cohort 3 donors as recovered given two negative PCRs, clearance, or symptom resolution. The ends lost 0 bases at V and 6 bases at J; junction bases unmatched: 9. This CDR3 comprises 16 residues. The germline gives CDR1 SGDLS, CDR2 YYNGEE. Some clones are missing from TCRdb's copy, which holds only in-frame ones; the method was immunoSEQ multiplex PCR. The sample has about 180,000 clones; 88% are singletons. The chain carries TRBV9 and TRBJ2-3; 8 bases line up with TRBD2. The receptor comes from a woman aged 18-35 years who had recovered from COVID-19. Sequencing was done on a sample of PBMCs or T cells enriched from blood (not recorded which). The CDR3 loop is CASSVGAAGAYDTQYF. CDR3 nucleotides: TGTGCCAGCAGCGTAGGGGCAGCGGGAGCTTACGATACGCAGTATTTT.